Only a few counts were recorded for the clone carrying this TCR beta chain. This sample is drawn from a study of beta chain features in type 1 diabetes. V lost 8 bases, J lost 7 bases, and 18 bases lay in between. This CDR3 region has 14 residues. Germline CDR1 and CDR2: LNHNV and YYDKDF (reference sequence). Every bit of the isolated RNA underwent reverse transcription, so sequencing read expressed TCRB transcripts. Generated by immunoSEQ multiplex PCR, the TCRdb table keeps only in-frame clones and is missing some. This sample has fewer than 45,000 clones, with around 64% found just once. The chain recombines TRBV15 with TRBJ2-1; D is perhaps TRBD2 (5 bases). The source is a woman under 40 in good health. Sequencing was performed on Tregs from blood. As DNA, the CDR3 is TGTGCCACCTCCCCCCCAGCAGAGCGGAATGAGCAGTTCTTC. Translated: CATSPPAERNEQFF.